This is a list of T cell receptor beta chains from one sample in a study of shared clonotypes between healthy human individuals. Only in-frame clones appear in the TCRdb table, and some are missing; sequencing was by immunoSEQ multiplex PCR. The sample gives around 83,000 clones, 50% to 70% of which show up once; around 50% is in the top ten. Source material: memory CD8+ T cells sorted from blood. These receptors were taken from a young man in good health. Both conserved end residues are part of each CDR3. The D gene is left open where the match is weak. Size is omitted from some rows. Given values are once, few, many or a class for expanded clones.

V gene	D gene	clone size	J gene	CDR3 DNA	CDR3 protein
TRBV6-1	.	once	TRBJ2-7	TGTGCCAGCAGTGATGGTCTCCCTGGCGGCTACGAGCAGTACTTC	CASSDGLPGGYEQYF
TRBV4-1	.	.	TRBJ1-5	TGCGCCAGCAGCCCCTCAGAGGGGTCTTTCAATCAGCCCCAGCATTTT	CASSPSEGSFNQPQHF
TRBV6-4	.	.	TRBJ2-2	TGTGCCAGCAGTGACTCGGGGTTCGCCGGGGAGCTGTTTTTT	CASSDSGFAGELFF
TRBV6-1	.	.	TRBJ2-1	TGTGCCAGCAGCCGGCTGGATGAGCAGTTCTTC	CASSRLDEQFF
TRBV19	.	.	TRBJ1-5	TGTGCCAGTAGTATAACCGGGGTTGGTCAGCCCCAGCATTTT	CASSITGVGQPQHF
TRBV7-8	.	.	TRBJ2-5	TGTGCCAGCAGCTTAGTTGATTTAGGGGGGTCCGGGAAGACCCAGTACTTC	CASSLVDLGGSGKTQYF
TRBV5-4	.	few	TRBJ1-4	TGTGCCAGCAGCTTGGGAGGAGAAAAACTGTTTTTT	CASSLGGEKLFF
TRBV11-3	.	.	TRBJ2-7	TGTGCCAGCAGCTCGGAGCAAGTCGAGCAGTACTTC	CASSSEQVEQYF
TRBV30	.	.	TRBJ1-5	TGTGCCTGGAGTGTCGGTCGAGGGAGTGGGCCCCAGCATTTT	CAWSVGRGSGPQHF
TRBV10-3	.	.	TRBJ2-3	TGTGCCATCAGGGCTGAAAAGTACAATACGCAGTATTTT	CAIRAEKYNTQYF
TRBV7-9	TRBD1	.	TRBJ1-2	TGTGCCAGCAGCTCGGGACAGGAGAGTTATGGCTACACCTTC	CASSSGQESYGYTF
TRBV28	TRBD1	.	TRBJ2-7	TGTGCCAGCAGTTCGCTGGGACAGGCGGACTACGAGCAGTACTTC	CASSSLGQADYEQYF
TRBV18	.	.	TRBJ1-1	TGTGCCAGCTCACCAAGACAGTTGAACACTGAAGCTTTCTTT	CASSPRQLNTEAFF
TRBV27	TRBD2	.	TRBJ2-7	TGTGCCAGCAGCCCGAGGCCCTTGAGGACTAGCGGGAGCCACGAGCAGTACTTC	CASSPRPLRTSGSHEQYF
TRBV18	TRBD2	many	TRBJ2-3	TGTGCCAGCTCACCGATGGGCCTAGCGGGAGCGGATACGCAGTATTTT	CASSPMGLAGADTQYF
TRBV27	.	.	TRBJ2-3	TGTGCCAGCAGTTTAGCGAGCACAGATACGCAGTATTTT	CASSLASTDTQYF
TRBV28	TRBD1	.	TRBJ2-7	TGTGCCACAGGGGGCATTTCCTACGAGCAGTACTTC	CATGGISYEQYF
TRBV5-4	.	.	TRBJ2-2	TGTGCCAGCAGCTTACAGGGACCCGGGGAGCTGTTTTTT	CASSLQGPGELFF
TRBV6-5	.	.	TRBJ1-2	TGTGCCAGCAGCGGTTCCCCAACGGGGGGCTACACCTTC	CASSGSPTGGYTF
TRBV25-1	TRBD2	.	TRBJ2-7	TGTGCCAGCAGTGATGGACTAGCGGGAGGTAGTGAGCAGTACTTC	CASSDGLAGGSEQYF
TRBV5-1	.	.	TRBJ2-3	TGCGCCAGCAGCCGAGGACTGCGTGATACGCAGTATTTT	CASSRGLRDTQYF
TRBV5-1	TRBD1	.	TRBJ1-3	TGCGCCAGCAGCCCCGGGACAGGGTCTGTCCCTGGAAACACCATATATTTT	CASSPGTGSVPGNTIYF
TRBV5-1	.	few	TRBJ1-3	TGCGCCAGCAGGAAAAACCTGGGCTCTGGAAACACCATATATTTT	CASRKNLGSGNTIYF
TRBV15	.	many	TRBJ1-1	TGTGCCACCAGCAGAGATAAAGCGGGTACTGAAGCTTTCTTT	CATSRDKAGTEAFF
TRBV14	TRBD2	few	TRBJ2-1	TGTGCCAGCAGCCCGCTTTTTGGCGGGAGCTCCTACAATGAGCAGTTCTTC	CASSPLFGGSSYNEQFF
TRBV13	.	.	TRBJ2-3	TGTGCCAGCACCCCGGGGGTAGCGAACACAGATACGCAGTATTTT	CASTPGVANTDTQYF
TRBV5-6	TRBD2	.	TRBJ2-7	TGTGCCAGCAGCATAGGGAGTAGCGGGAGAGCCTACGAGCAGTACTTC	CASSIGSSGRAYEQYF
TRBV5-8	.	.	TRBJ2-5	TGTGCCAGCACCACTCCAGTTGGGGGCTGGACCCAGTACTTC	CASTTPVGGWTQYF
TRBV27	.	.	TRBJ2-7	TGTGCCAGCAGTTTAGTCGGCGGGGCCTCCTACGAGCAGTACTTC	CASSLVGGASYEQYF
TRBV30	.	many	TRBJ2-7	TGTGCCTGGAGACAGGGCTCCTACGAGCAGTACTTC	CAWRQGSYEQYF
TRBV30	.	.	TRBJ2-1	TGTGCCTGGGGGGACCTCTACTACAATGAGCAGTTCTTC	CAWGDLYYNEQFF
TRBV6-1	.	.	TRBJ1-5	TGTGCCAGCAGTGTTGTTGTCGGGGCCTCTAGCAATCAGCCCCAGCATTTT	CASSVVVGASSNQPQHF
TRBV5-1	.	.	TRBJ2-6	TGCGCCAGCAGCTTGACTTTAGCCAACTCTGGGGCCAACGTCCTGACTTTC	CASSLTLANSGANVLTF
TRBV28	.	few	TRBJ2-7	TGTGCCACCATGACAGTGTACGAGCAGTACTTC	CATMTVYEQYF
TRBV6-5	TRBD1	.	TRBJ1-1	TGTGCCAGCAGGACCACAGGGGGCCTGAACACTGAAGCTTTCTTT	CASRTTGGLNTEAFF
TRBV28	TRBD1	.	TRBJ1-5	TGTGCCAGCGGGACAGTTAATCAGCCCCAGCATTTT	CASGTVNQPQHF
TRBV25-1	TRBD1	once	TRBJ2-1	TGTGCCAGCAGTGAAAGGACAGGGGATGAGCAGTTCTTC	CASSERTGDEQFF
TRBV28	.	.	TRBJ1-2	TGTGCCAGCTGGGGGTCGGATGGCTACACCTTC	CASWGSDGYTF
TRBV4-3	TRBD2	.	TRBJ2-1	TGCGCCAGCAGCCCCGGGACTAGCGGGGTAAGCTCCTACAATGAGCAGTTCTTC	CASSPGTSGVSSYNEQFF
TRBV29-1	TRBD2	.	TRBJ2-7	TGCAGCGTTGACGGACTAGCGGGAGTTCACGGGCAGTACTTC	CSVDGLAGVHGQYF
TRBV6-5	.	.	TRBJ2-1	TGTGCCAGCAGTTACGCGGGGTCCTACAATGAGCAGTTCTTC	CASSYAGSYNEQFF
TRBV5-1	.	.	TRBJ2-6	TGCGCCAGCAGCTTACAACGCACTGGGGCCAACGTCCTGACTTTC	CASSLQRTGANVLTF
TRBV10-3	TRBD2	.	TRBJ2-7	TGTGCCATCAGTGAGTCGGTAGCGGGGTCATACGAGCAGTACTTC	CAISESVAGSYEQYF
TRBV2	.	.	TRBJ2-3	TGTGCCAGCAGTGCCTTGACGAGCGGAGTTAACACAGATACGCAGTATTTT	CASSALTSGVNTDTQYF
TRBV30	TRBD2	.	TRBJ2-1	TGTGCCTGGAGCCCCGGGACTAGCGTACACAATGAGCAGTTCTTC	CAWSPGTSVHNEQFF
TRBV4-1	.	.	TRBJ2-3	TGCGCCAGCAGCCAAGAATCAGGGTCAGATACGCAGTATTTT	CASSQESGSDTQYF
TRBV28	.	few	TRBJ2-7	TGTGCCAGCAGTTTCCTGGGGCAGGGAAGAAAAAGTGACGAGCAGTACTTC	CASSFLGQGRKSDEQYF
TRBV15	.	.	TRBJ2-5	TGTGCCACCAGCGGAGCGGACGGAAAAGAGACCCAGTACTTC	CATSGADGKETQYF
TRBV28	TRBD1	.	TRBJ1-4	TGTGCCAGCAGCCCGTCCGGAACTGACAGGGTGGATGGGGAAAAACTGTTTTTT	CASSPSGTDRVDGEKLFF
TRBV6-1	TRBD1	.	TRBJ1-2	TGTGCCAGCAGTTGGGGACAGGCCAAGGATGGCTACACCTTC	CASSWGQAKDGYTF
TRBV28	TRBD1	many	TRBJ2-7	TGTGCCAGCAGTCCGACGGTCGGGACAGGGGCTTTAACCTACGAGCAGTACTTC	CASSPTVGTGALTYEQYF